This T cell receptor (beta chain) was captured by sequencing in a study of T cells of healthy individuals. V was pared by 1 base and J by 5 bases, with 9 bases between. Germline assignment: CDR1 SQVTM and CDR2 ANQGSEA. The CDR3 runs to 13 residues. TCRdb re-analysed the 5' RACE reads in MiXCR, keeping a single row per CDR3 protein. In the table there are some 100,000 distinct CDR3 sequences, 15% to 20% of which are singletons. This clonotype was seen a handful of times. The TCR was taken from a human donor in good health. The genes are TRBV29-1 and TRBJ1-5; D not certain. The CDR3, as DNA: TGCAGCGTTGAAGTTCCCGGCGATCAGCCCCAGCATTTT. As protein: CSVEVPGDQPQHF.